This TCR beta chain was identified during a study of PD-L1 blockade in urothelial cancer. The overall study: Males with bladder-origin urothelial cancer made up twenty-five of 29 patients. There were a median of roughly 140,000 T cells in blood samples.

The method was immunoSEQ multiplex PCR; TCRdb's version includes in-frame clones alone and lacks a portion of them. Among about 82,000 clones listed, more than 90% were seen once. Patient disease was locally advanced or metastatic urothelial carcinoma. This CDR3 has 14 residues. V was shortened by 3 bases and J by 2 bases, with 8 bases between the two germline ends. The germline gives CDR1 SGHTA, CDR2 FQGTGA. The specimen was PBMCs, collected around atezolizumab (anti-PD-L1) treatment. The clonotype was recovered from a man aged 55 to 70 with urothelial cancer. V gene TRBV7-3 combines with J gene TRBJ1-3; D gene ambiguous. The CDR3 DNA reads TGTGCCAGCAGCTTCAGTATGACTGGAAACACCATATATTTT. It codes for CASSFSMTGNTIYF.